The entry below gives a single T cell receptor beta chain sequence along with its context. This CDR3 is 17 amino acids long. This entry belongs to a study of identifying expanded T cells in peripheral blood. Sequencing was performed with immunoSEQ multiplex PCR; in TCRdb, only in-frame clones are kept and a portion is missing. The sample gives approximately 91,000 clones, roughly 88% of which show up once; approximately 4% is in the top ten. The chain carries TRBV12-2 and TRBJ2-2; the table's D call, TRBD2, has no DNA check behind it. TRBV12-2 is flagged as a pseudogene. The specimen sequenced was blood. The receptor was isolated from a person between 18 and 75 years old in good health. CDR3 protein: CASRPEYAGGNTGELFF. CDR3 coding DNA: TGTGCAAGTCGCCCCGAGTACGCGGGAGGAAACACCGGGGAGCTGTTTTTT.